A selection of T cell receptor beta chains follows, all from one sample in a study of monozygotic twins with inflammatory bowel disease. From the 5' RACE reads, TCRdb lists one entry per CDR3 protein and no DNA. The record lists a few hundred thousand distinct CDR3 sequences, of which the ten most abundant hold around 2.3%. Sequenced sample: blood. The receptors originated from a human donor with ulcerative colitis or Crohn's disease, or a healthy co-twin of an affected twin (not recorded which). The CDR3 runs from the conserved cysteine through the conserved F or W. Each record gives: V gene, J gene, CDR3 protein.

V: TRBV5-1; J: TRBJ1-1; CDR3: CASRERTGGTEAFF
V: TRBV20-1; J: TRBJ1-1; CDR3: CSARDGLRDTEAFF
V: TRBV7-2; J: TRBJ1-4; CDR3: CASSAGTGINEKLFF
V: TRBV30; J: TRBJ1-2; CDR3: CAWSVITGQGVRYTF
V: TRBV11-2; J: TRBJ2-2; CDR3: CASSLFADGELFF
V: TRBV10-2; J: TRBJ1-1; CDR3: CASSDGGGWPAEAFF
V: TRBV15; J: TRBJ1-1; CDR3: CATSRYPGQAGTEAFF
V: TRBV7-2; J: TRBJ2-7; CDR3: CASSLNRAPTYEQYF
V: TRBV7-9; J: TRBJ2-1; CDR3: CASSRTAPSPDNEQFF
V: TRBV12-3/TRBV12-4; J: TRBJ2-5; CDR3: CASSFIGSSQETQYF
V: TRBV7-3; J: TRBJ2-5; CDR3: CASSLYVRETQYF
V: TRBV5-1; J: TRBJ2-7; CDR3: CASSLAPTPYEQYF
V: TRBV11-2; J: TRBJ1-2; CDR3: CPSSFRGQPGSYGYTF
V: TRBV30; J: TRBJ1-5; CDR3: CAWSRQSNQPQHF
V: TRBV25-1; J: TRBJ2-1; CDR3: CASSEVAGKAYNEQFF